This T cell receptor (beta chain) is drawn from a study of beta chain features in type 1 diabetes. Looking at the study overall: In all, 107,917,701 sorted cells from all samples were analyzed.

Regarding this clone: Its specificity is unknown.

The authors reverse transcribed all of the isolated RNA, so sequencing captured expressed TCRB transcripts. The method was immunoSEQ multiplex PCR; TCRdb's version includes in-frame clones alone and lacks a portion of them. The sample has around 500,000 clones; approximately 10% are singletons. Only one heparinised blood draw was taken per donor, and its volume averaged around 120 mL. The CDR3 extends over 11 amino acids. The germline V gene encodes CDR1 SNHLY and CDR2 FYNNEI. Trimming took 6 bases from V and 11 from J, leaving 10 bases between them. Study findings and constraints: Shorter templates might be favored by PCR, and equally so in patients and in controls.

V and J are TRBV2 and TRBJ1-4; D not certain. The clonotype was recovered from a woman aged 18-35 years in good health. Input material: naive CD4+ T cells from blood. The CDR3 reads CASRYANKLFF. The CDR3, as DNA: TGTGCCAGCAGATATGCTAATAAACTGTTTTTT.